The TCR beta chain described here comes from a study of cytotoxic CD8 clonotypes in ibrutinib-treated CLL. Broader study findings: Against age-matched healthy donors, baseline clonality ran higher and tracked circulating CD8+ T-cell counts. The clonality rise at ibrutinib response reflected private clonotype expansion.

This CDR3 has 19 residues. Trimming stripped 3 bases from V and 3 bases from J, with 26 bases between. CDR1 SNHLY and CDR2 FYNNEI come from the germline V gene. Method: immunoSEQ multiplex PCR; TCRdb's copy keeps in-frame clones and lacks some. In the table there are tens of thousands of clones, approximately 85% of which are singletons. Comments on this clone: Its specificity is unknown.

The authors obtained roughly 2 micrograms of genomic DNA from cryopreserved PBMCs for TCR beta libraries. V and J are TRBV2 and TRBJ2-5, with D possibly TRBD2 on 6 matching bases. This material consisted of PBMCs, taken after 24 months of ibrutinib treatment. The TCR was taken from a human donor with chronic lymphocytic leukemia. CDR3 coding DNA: TGTGCCAGCAGTGAGGGAGGAGGGAGCGGGTGGGGGAGAGAAGAGACCCAGTACTTC. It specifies CASSEGGGSGWGREETQYF.